These 6 T cell receptor beta chains share one sample of origin, sequenced in a study of blood T cell repertoires in COVID-19. Sequenced by immunoSEQ multiplex PCR; TCRdb stores in-frame clones only, minus some. The table records 79,000 or so clones, around nine tenths of them present only once. Sequencing was performed on peripheral blood. The receptors originated from a human donor in a cohort sampled during active COVID-19.

This chain joins TRBV20-1 and TRBJ2-7; 9 bases fit TRBD2. This CDR3 region has 14 residues. V dropped 3 bases and J dropped 6; count of bases not matched to a gene: 9. Per the germline V gene, CDR1 is DFQATT and CDR2 is SNEGSKA (reference sequence). The CDR3 coding sequence is TGCAGTGCTAGTTCCCTAGCGGGGACGGTCGAGCAGTACTTC. Protein product: CSASSLAGTVEQYF.

The chain combines TRBV5-4 with TRBJ2-7; 9 positions match TRBD2. Looked up from germline, CDR1 is SGHNT and CDR2 is YYREEE (reference sequence). Trimming took 4 bases from V and 3 from J; bases not matched to a gene: 11. This CDR3 has 16 residues. CDR3 bases: TGTGCCAGCAGCCGCCGGGGGCTAGCGGGGATCTACGAGCAGTACTTC. This gives the protein CASSRRGLAGIYEQYF.

This chain uses TRBV6-5 with TRBJ1-1, with TRBD1 matching over 11 bases. Germline CDR1 MNHEY, CDR2 SVGAGI. Trimming removed 6 bases from V and 6 bases from J; junction bases left unmatched: 9. This CDR3 comprises 15 residues. The chain's CDR3 is CASRLEGQGASEAFF. The DNA for the CDR3 is TGTGCCAGCAGGCTTGAAGGACAGGGGGCCTCTGAAGCTTTCTTT.

The chain couples TRBV4-2 to TRBJ2-3; D remains unclear. V shed 4 bases and J shed 3 bases, with 8 bases lying between them. This CDR3 is 13 amino acids long. Germline V gene data show CDR1 as LGHNA and CDR2 as YNFKEQ. The CDR3 DNA sequence: TGTGCCAGCAGCCTACTAAGGACAGATACGCAGTATTTT. Its protein product is CASSLLRTDTQYF.

This clone has a single count. The V and J genes are TRBV10-1 and TRBJ2-1; possibly TRBD2 for D (6 bases). Per the germline V gene, CDR1 is WNHNN and CDR2 is SYGVQD (reference sequence). Deletions cut 1 base from V and 8 bases from J, with 21 bases between. The CDR3 length is 17 residues. CDR3 sequence: CASSEWRRDGLEDEQFF. In nucleotides, the CDR3 is TGCGCCAGCAGTGAGTGGAGGCGGGACGGATTGGAGGATGAGCAGTTCTTC.

A single count supports this clone. This chain joins TRBV28 and TRBJ1-5, with D uncertain. This CDR3 contains 15 residues. V was shortened by 3 bases and J by 0 bases, with 9 bases between the two germline ends. The germline V gene has CDR1 MDHEN and CDR2 SYDVKM. The CDR3 DNA sequence: TGTGCCAGCAGTTTTGCGTCTTATAGCAATCAGCCCCAGCATTTT. It yields the protein CASSFASYSNQPQHF.